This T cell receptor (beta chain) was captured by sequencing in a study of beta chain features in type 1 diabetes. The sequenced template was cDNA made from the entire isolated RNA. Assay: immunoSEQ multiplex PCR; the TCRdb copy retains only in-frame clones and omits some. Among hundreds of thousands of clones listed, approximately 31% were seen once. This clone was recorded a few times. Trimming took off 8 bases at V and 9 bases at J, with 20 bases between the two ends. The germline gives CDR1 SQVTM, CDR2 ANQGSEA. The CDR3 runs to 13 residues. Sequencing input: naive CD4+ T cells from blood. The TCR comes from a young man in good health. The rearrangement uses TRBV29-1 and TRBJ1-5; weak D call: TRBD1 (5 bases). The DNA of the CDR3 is TGCAGCTGCGCCGACGGGGCACAGAGGCCCCAGCATTTT. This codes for CSCADGAQRPQHF.